The 23 T cell receptor beta chains below come from one sample, sequenced in a study of OX40 agonist ivuxolimab in advanced cancers. Method: immunoSEQ multiplex PCR; TCRdb's copy keeps in-frame clones and lacks some. The sample records approximately 130,000 clones, over 75% being singletons. Specimen: CD4+ or CD8+ T cells sorted from blood, collected in a trial of the OX40 agonist ivuxolimab. The source is an adult with an advanced solid tumor such as melanoma, head and neck, liver or kidney cancer.

This rearrangement joins TRBV18 to TRBJ1-4; 8 bases match TRBD1. The CDR3 has 15 residues. V lost 3 bases and J lost 3; bases outside the gene matches: 3. Germline CDR1 is KGHSH and CDR2 is LQKENI. CDR3 residues: CASSPQTGANEKLFF. The CDR3 bases are TGTGCCAGCTCACCCCAGACAGGGGCTAATGAAAAACTGTTTTTT.

CDR3 sequence reads: CASSIYRQGRTEAFF. The DNA of the CDR3 is TGTGCCAGTAGTATATACAGACAGGGTCGGACTGAAGCTTTCTTT. The chain has TRBV19 and TRBJ1-1, with 7 bases identical to TRBD1. Losses at the gene ends were 2 bases for V and 5 bases for J; bases not matched to a gene: 8. The germline gives CDR1 LNHDA, CDR2 SQIVND (reference sequence). The CDR3 length is 15 residues.

The chain combines TRBV13 with TRBJ1-3; no definite D call. This CDR3 is 18 amino acids long. The V gene lost 5 bases and the J gene lost 0 bases, with 20 bases spanning the gap. Germline CDR1 PRHDT, CDR2 FYEKMQ (reference sequence). CDR3 DNA: TGTGCCAGCAGCAAAGCATTTGACACCTTCCTCTCTGGAAACACCATATATTTT. It yields the protein CASSKAFDTFLSGNTIYF.

CDR3: CASSSTGYGEQYF. CDR3 bases: TGTGCCAGCTCATCGACAGGGTACGGCGAGCAGTACTTC. V gene TRBV18 combines with J gene TRBJ2-7; 7 bases are shared with TRBD1. J gave up 6 bases and V 5 bases, and 7 bases lay outside the gene matches. CDR1 is KGHSH, CDR2 LQKENI, per germline. This CDR3 has 13 amino acids.

The rearrangement joins TRBV11-2 to TRBJ2-7; TRBD1 matches at 7 bases. The CDR3 is 16 residues long. V lost 2 bases to trimming and J lost 3 bases; unmatched junction nucleotides: 10. Germline V gene lookup returns CDR1 SGHAT and CDR2 FQNNGV. The DNA for the CDR3 is TGTGCCAGCAGCTTACTTACGTTAGGGGGCATCTACGAGCAGTACTTC. The encoded protein is CASSLLTLGGIYEQYF.

This clone has just one count. The gene calls are TRBV28 and TRBJ2-7, with D possibly called TRBD1 or TRBD2 (5 bases each). CDR1 and CDR2 (germline): MDHEN, SYDVKM. The V end was cut by 6 bases, the J end by 3 bases, with 24 bases between. This CDR3 has 17 amino acids. The CDR3 coding sequence is TGTGCCAGCAGCCAACGGCACGGGACGGTACCGGGCTACGAGCAGTACTTC. It is translated as CASSQRHGTVPGYEQYF.

The V gene is TRBV18, the J gene TRBJ2-1, with TRBD2 matching 10 bases. V shed 3 bases, J shed 12 bases, and the junction held 14 bases outside the gene matches. Germline V gene data show CDR1 as KGHSH and CDR2 as LQKENI. The CDR3 is made up of 16 amino acids. The DNA of the CDR3 is TGTGCCAGCTCACCGCCCGGGCTAGCGGGAGCGAGTGTGCAGTTCTTC. Its protein is CASSPPGLAGASVQFF.

The chain has TRBV6-1 and TRBJ1-2; 9 bases line up with TRBD1. Per the germline V gene, CDR1 is MNHNS and CDR2 is SASEGT. CDR3 length: 15 residues. V lost 7 bases to trimming and J lost 7 bases; unmatched junction nucleotides: 13. CDR3 DNA sequence: TGTGCCAGCAACCCTTTGGCGGGACAGGGACTTGGCTACACCTTC. Its protein product is CASNPLAGQGLGYTF.

This clone was observed once. V is TRBV5-1 and J is TRBJ2-5, with TRBD1 identical over 9 bases. Losses at the gene ends were 1 base for V and 5 bases for J; bases not matched to a gene: 9. The CDR3 is 16 residues long. Germline-derived CDR1 and CDR2 are SGHRS and YFSETQ. The CDR3 DNA reads TGCGCCAGCAGCTTGTTGCGTGGACAGGGGACGGAGACCCAGTACTTC. As protein: CASSLLRGQGTETQYF.

The chain uses TRBV28 and TRBJ2-2; TRBD2 matches at 13 bases. Germline assignment: CDR1 MDHEN and CDR2 SYDVKM. The CDR3 totals 16 residues. Trimming cost V 5 bases and J 8 bases; bases outside gene matches: 8. The CDR3 is CASSMTSGRFGGELFF. In DNA form, the CDR3 reads TGTGCCAGCAGTATGACTAGCGGGAGGTTTGGGGGGGAGCTGTTTTTT.

J is TRBJ2-2 and V is TRBV7-2; no clear D gene. Germline V gene lookup returns CDR1 SGHTA and CDR2 FQGNSA. The ends were cut back, 5 bases at V and 0 bases at J, with 10 bases in the middle. This CDR3 has 15 amino acids. CDR3 amino acids: CASSPLRANTGELFF. The CDR3 region has the DNA TGTGCCAGCAGCCCGCTTCGGGCGAACACCGGGGAGCTGTTTTTT.

This clone was observed once. The rearrangement joins TRBV7-9 to TRBJ2-5, with 7 bases aligning to TRBD1. Germline V gene lookup returns CDR1 SEHNR and CDR2 FQNEAQ (reference sequence). CDR3 length equals 14 residues. V was clipped by 4 bases and J by 1 base; unmatched bases: 3. The CDR3 nucleotides read TGTGCCAGCAGCTACGGACAGGCCCAAGAGACCCAGTACTTC. It specifies CASSYGQAQETQYF.

This clone was observed once. The J gene is TRBJ1-5, the V gene TRBV27; D is undetermined. Germline V gene lookup returns CDR1 MNHEY and CDR2 SMNVEV (reference sequence). The CDR3 contains 17 residues. V was trimmed by 1 base and J by 0 bases, leaving 13 bases between them. The CDR3 reads CASSLFQTRDSNQPQHF. CDR3 nucleotide sequence: TGTGCCAGCAGTTTATTCCAGACGCGGGATAGCAATCAGCCCCAGCATTTT.

The CDR3 DNA follows: TGTGCCAGCAGTCCTCTAGCGGCCAGCACAGATACGCAGTATTTT. Its protein product is CASSPLAASTDTQYF. The rearrangement links TRBV27 to TRBJ2-3, with 7 bases aligning to TRBD2. CDR1 is MNHEY, CDR2 SMNVEV, per germline (reference sequence). The ends lost 5 bases at V and 0 bases at J; junction bases unmatched: 5. CDR3 length: 15 amino acids.

V and J are TRBV7-3 and TRBJ2-3; no definite D call. This CDR3 has 13 residues. Germline values: CDR1 SGHTA, CDR2 FQGTGA. Deletions cut 4 bases from V and 2 bases from J, with 7 bases between. The CDR3: CASSSLDTDTQYF. The CDR3 DNA reads TGTGCCAGCAGCTCCTTGGACACAGATACGCAGTATTTT. The variable domain in full, completed from reference TRBV7-3 and TRBJ2-3, reads GAGVSQTPSNKVTEKGKYVELRCDPISGHTALYWYRQSLGQGPEFLIYFQGTGAADDSGLPNDRFFAVRPEGSVSTLKIQRTERGDSAVYLCASSSLDTDTQYFGPGTRLTVL.

This clone is a singleton in its sample. The chain combines TRBV7-8 with TRBJ1-5, with a possible D match to TRBD1 (5 bases). This CDR3 spans 16 amino acids. V was cut by 5 bases and J by 3 bases, with 17 bases left in between. Germline V gene data show CDR1 as SGHVS and CDR2 as FQNEAQ. DNA of the CDR3: TGTGCCAGCAGCCTCCGGGACGTCGGATACAATCAGCCCCAGCATTTT. The encoded protein is CASSLRDVGYNQPQHF.

This clone was seen once. V gene TRBV6-6 combines with J gene TRBJ1-4, with D possibly matching TRBD1 (6 bases). This CDR3 is built from 14 residues. V was pared by 0 bases and J by 7 bases, with 9 bases between. CDR1 is MNHNY, CDR2 SVGAGI, per germline (reference sequence). CDR3 in DNA: TGTGCCAGCAGTTACTCCAGGGGAGGTGAAAAACTGTTTTTT. Its translation is CASSYSRGGEKLFF.

The chain employs TRBV27 and TRBJ2-7; 9 positions match TRBD2. J lost 5 bases, V lost 3 bases, and 5 bases had no gene match. Germline CDR1 and CDR2: MNHEY and SMNVEV (reference sequence). The CDR3 extends over 14 amino acids. This CDR3 reads CASSFSGSADEQYF. The CDR3 nucleotides are TGTGCCAGCAGTTTTAGCGGGAGTGCAGACGAGCAGTACTTC.

The chain is built from TRBV9 and TRBJ1-2; 12 nucleotides align to TRBD1. V gave up 0 bases and J gave up 8 bases; unmatched junction bases: 2. The CDR3 runs 14 residues. Germline V gene lookup returns CDR1 SGDLS and CDR2 YYNGEE. Here the CDR3 reads CASSVGDRGPGYTF. The CDR3 nucleotides are TGTGCCAGCAGCGTAGGGGACAGGGGGCCCGGCTACACCTTC.

The CDR3 reads CASSQGRQETQYF. CDR3 sequence (DNA): TGCGCCAGCAGCCAAGGGCGCCAAGAGACCCAGTACTTC. The chain couples TRBV4-1 to TRBJ2-5; D remains unclear. Per the germline V gene, CDR1 is MGHRA and CDR2 is YSYEKL. The CDR3 has 13 amino acids. Deletions cut 1 base from V and 1 base from J, with 4 bases between.

This sequence joins TRBV5-1 and TRBJ2-1; 7 nucleotides align to TRBD1. The germline V gene has CDR1 SGHRS and CDR2 YFSETQ. The CDR3 length is 15 residues. With 0 bases clipped from V and 4 bases from J, the junction kept 4 bases outside the gene matches. Written as DNA, the CDR3 is TGCGCCAGCAGCTTGGTGGGACAGACGTACAATGAGCAGTTCTTC. Protein: CASSLVGQTYNEQFF.

This sequence joins TRBV6-5 and TRBJ1-1, with D uncertain. The V and J ends lost 2 bases and 5 bases respectively, with 12 bases between them. Germline loops: CDR1 MNHEY, CDR2 SVGAGI. This CDR3 has 14 residues. CDR3 in DNA: TGTGCCAGCAGTTACGAGTCCGGAAGGACTGAAGCTTTCTTT. It codes for CASSYESGRTEAFF.

The chain joins TRBV28 to TRBJ1-4, with no clear D. The germline V and J ends were trimmed by 6 bases and 3 bases, with 11 bases remaining between them. The CDR3 contains 14 residues. Germline V gene lookup returns CDR1 MDHEN and CDR2 SYDVKM. This CDR3 is CASSPAGSNEKLFF. The CDR3 DNA reads as TGTGCCAGCAGCCCCGCCGGGTCTAATGAAAAACTGTTTTTT.